The rows below give T cell receptor beta chains drawn from one sample of a study of blood T cells in healthy people across ages. One entry per CDR3 protein, called by TCRdb with MiXCR from the 5' RACE reads. In the table there are over 700,000 distinct CDR3 sequences, roughly 53% of which are singletons. Sequenced sample: blood. Receptors were obtained from a man of 80 years or more in good health. The CDR3 runs from the conserved cysteine through the conserved F or W. The D gene is left open where the match is weak. A row's size may be missing; if present it is once, few, many or a size class.

d_call | j_call | v_call | clone_size | cdr3_aa | cdr3_nt
TRBD2 | TRBJ2-7 | TRBV5-1 | - | CAGSSGLAGGHSSYEQYF | TGCGCCGGCAGCTCAGGACTAGCGGGAGGGCATAGCTCCTACGAGCAGTACTTC
TRBD1 | TRBJ1-5 | TRBV2 | - | CASGGQGGNQPQHF | TGTGCCAGCGGGGGACAGGGGGGCAATCAGCCCCAGCATTTT
- | TRBJ1-4 | TRBV7-9 | - | CASSLDKTTNEKLFF | TGTGCCAGCAGCTTAGATAAGACAACTAATGAAAAACTGTTTTTT
- | TRBJ2-3 | TRBV4-2 | - | CASSQDQARGRYAYF | TGTGCCAGCAGCCAAGATCAGGCGCGGGGCAGATACGCGTATTTT
TRBD1 | TRBJ2-7 | TRBV28 | - | CAINRGWGSYEQYF | TGTGCCATAAACAGGGGTTGGGGCTCCTACGAGCAGTACTTC
TRBD1 | TRBJ2-1 | TRBV7-9 | - | CASSPRDRAHEQFF | TGTGCCAGCAGCCCTCGGGACAGGGCCCATGAGCAGTTCTTC
TRBD1 | TRBJ2-7 | TRBV6-5 | - | CASSSTGTGWYEQYF | TGTGCCAGCAGTTCGACCGGGACAGGGTGGTACGAGCAGTACTTC
- | TRBJ2-1 | TRBV28 | - | CASRKIGVLGVNEQFF | TGTGCCAGCAGGAAAATCGGGGTCCTTGGGGTCAACGAGCAGTTCTTC
- | TRBJ1-4 | TRBV7-8 | - | CASSGGWDEKLFF | TGTGCCAGCAGCGGGGGTTGGGATGAAAAACTGTTTTTT
- | TRBJ1-1 | TRBV7-3 | - | CASSSTGTQNTEAFF | TGTGCCAGCAGCTCCACCGGGACCCAAAACACTGAAGCTTTCTTT
TRBD2 | TRBJ2-7 | TRBV5-1 | - | CASSLVVAGDYEQYF | TGCGCCAGCAGCTTGGTGGTAGCGGGAGACTACGAGCAGTACTTC
TRBD2 | TRBJ2-5 | TRBV11-2 | - | CASSTSGTGTQYF | TGTGCCAGCAGTACTAGCGGTACGGGGACCCAGTACTTC
- | TRBJ2-2 | TRBV6-1 | - | CASSPQDRKGTGELFF | TGTGCCAGCAGTCCCCAGGACAGAAAGGGAACCGGGGAGCTGTTTTTT
- | TRBJ2-7 | TRBV29-1 | many | CSVEDNDSYEQYF | TGCAGCGTTGAAGACAATGACAGCTACGAGCAGTACTTC
- | TRBJ2-3 | TRBV20-1 | - | CSAGFDAVGADTQYF | TGCAGTGCTGGGTTCGACGCGGTGGGGGCAGATACGCAGTATTTT
- | TRBJ1-2 | TRBV18 | many | CASSQGANYGYTF | TGTGCCAGCTCACAGGGTGCTAACTATGGCTACACCTTC
TRBD2 | TRBJ2-7 | TRBV20-1 | - | CSAGPSGAVYEQYF | TGCAGTGCTGGACCTAGCGGGGCGGTGTACGAGCAGTACTTC
- | TRBJ1-1 | TRBV3-1 | few | CASSQDTPLGTEAFF | TGTGCCAGCAGCCAAGATACCCCTTTGGGCACTGAAGCTTTCTTT
- | TRBJ2-5 | TRBV15 | few | CATSSTRKETQYF | TGTGCCACCAGCAGTACTAGAAAAGAGACCCAGTACTTC
- | TRBJ1-2 | TRBV2 | - | CASSDGGAKGGYGYTF | TGTGCCAGCAGTGATGGAGGGGCGAAGGGTGGCTATGGCTACACCTTC
- | TRBJ2-5 | TRBV5-1 | - | CASSLSDPGSPSYF | TGCGCCAGCAGCTTGTCGGATCCGGGGAGCCCTTCGTACTTC
- | TRBJ2-2 | TRBV4-1 | once | CASSQEEGRGTGELFF | TGCGCCAGCAGCCAAGAGGAGGGAAGGGGGACCGGGGAGCTGTTTTTT
TRBD1 | TRBJ1-5 | TRBV4-2 | few | CASSPAHKGARSNQPQHF | TGTGCCAGCAGCCCCGCGCACAAGGGGGCGCGAAGCAATCAGCCCCAGCATTTT
- | TRBJ1-2 | TRBV29-1 | - | CSVEDRASRGYTF | TGCAGCGTTGAAGACCGAGCCTCTAGGGGCTACACCTTC